What follows are 26 T cell receptor beta chains derived from one specimen sequenced in a study of blood T cell repertoires in COVID-19. Some clones are missing from TCRdb's copy, which holds only in-frame ones; the method was immunoSEQ multiplex PCR. The sample holds 62,000 or so clones, roughly nine tenths seen once. The sequencing sample was made of peripheral blood. Receptors were obtained from a middle-aged man with active COVID-19.

This clone was detected ten times or more. This chain links TRBV27 with TRBJ1-1, with TRBD1 matching 8 bases. The V segment lost 5 bases and the J segment 6 bases; nucleotides outside the gene matches: 5. Germline-derived CDR1 and CDR2 are MNHEY and SMNVEV (reference sequence). The CDR3 length is 13 residues. This CDR3 is CASSPQGVAEAFF. CDR3 DNA sequence: TGTGCCAGCAGTCCACAGGGGGTGGCTGAAGCTTTCTTT.

The gene calls are TRBV7-9 and TRBJ2-3; TRBD2 might be the D (5 bases). CDR1 is SEHNR and CDR2 is FQNEAQ in the germline V gene (reference sequence). This CDR3 contains 14 residues. Trimming left V 3 bases short and J 0 bases short, with 7 bases between. Here the CDR3 DNA reads TGTGCCAGCAGCTTTAGCGCTAGCACAGATACGCAGTATTTT. Amino acid sequence: CASSFSASTDTQYF.

A few counts support this clone. The chain carries TRBV9 and TRBJ2-7; possibly TRBD1 for D (5 bases). CDR3 length: 14 amino acids. CDR1 is SGDLS and CDR2 is YYNGEE in the germline V gene. V was pared by 0 bases and J by 5 bases, with 12 bases between. The CDR3 region is CASSVASQGNEQYF. CDR3 sequence (DNA): TGTGCCAGCAGCGTAGCTTCGCAGGGAAACGAGCAGTACTTC. The full variable domain, its missing parts supplied by reference TRBV9 and TRBJ2-7, is DSGVTQTPKHLITATGQRVTLRCSPRSGDLSVYWYQQSLDQGLQFLIQYYNGEERAKGNILERFSAQQFPDLHSELNLSSLELGDSALYFCASSVASQGNEQYFGPGTRLTVT.

This chain uses TRBV5-1 with TRBJ1-1, with TRBD1 matching 9 bases. The CDR3 runs 16 residues. The germline gives CDR1 SGHRS, CDR2 YFSETQ. V shed 0 bases, J shed 5 bases, and the junction held 8 bases outside the gene matches. The CDR3 spells CASSLEGVDRGTEAFF. The DNA for the CDR3 is TGCGCCAGCAGCTTGGAAGGTGTAGACAGGGGGACTGAAGCTTTCTTT.

This sequence joins TRBV6-5 and TRBJ1-6; D remains ambiguous. Germline assignment: CDR1 MNHEY and CDR2 SVGAGI. The V end lost 6 bases, the J end lost 1 base, and 7 bases lay between the germline ends. This CDR3 is built from 14 residues. The CDR3 region is CASSGRSYNSPLHF. DNA of the CDR3: TGTGCCAGCAGCGGCAGGTCCTATAATTCACCCCTCCACTTT.

The rearrangement uses TRBV3-1 (or the pseudogene TRBV3-2) and TRBJ2-2; D might be TRBD1 (6 bases). This CDR3 region has 14 residues. Trimming took 4 bases from V and 9 from J, leaving 15 bases between them. CDR1 and CDR2 from the germline V gene are LGHDT and YNNKEL (reference sequence). This CDR3 reads CASSPSWGLRELFF. CDR3 DNA: TGTGCCAGCAGCCCCTCCTGGGGGCTCCGGGAGCTGTTTTTT.

This chain connects TRBV30 to TRBJ1-1; D ambiguous. Deletions cut 0 bases from V and 1 base from J, with 6 bases between. Germline V gene data show CDR1 as GTSNPN and CDR2 as SVGIG (reference sequence). The CDR3 is made up of 13 amino acids. CDR3 nucleotide sequence: TGTGCCTGGAGTGTACTCGGGAACACTGAAGCTTTCTTT. It translates to CAWSVLGNTEAFF.

The table lists this clone with a count of one. The DNA for the CDR3 is TGTGCCAGCAGCCCCAGGGCCTCTAACTCACCCCTCCACTTT. Encoded protein: CASSPRASNSPLHF. The chain carries TRBV3-1 (or the pseudogene TRBV3-2) and TRBJ1-6; D perhaps matches TRBD1 (5 bases). Germline V lookup: CDR1 LGHDT, CDR2 YNNKEL (reference sequence). CDR3 length: 14 residues. V was clipped by 4 bases and J by 10 bases, with 14 bases between them.

The genes are TRBV11-2 and TRBJ2-7; D perhaps matches TRBD1 (5 bases). Germline CDR1 SGHAT, CDR2 FQNNGV. CDR3 length: 14 residues. With 0 bases removed from V and 5 bases from J, the gap between germline ends came to 11 bases. DNA of the CDR3: TGTGCCAGCAGCTTAGAGGGGCCCCCCGACGAGCAGTACTTC. This sequence encodes CASSLEGPPDEQYF.

The V call is TRBV6-2 or TRBV6-3, the J call TRBJ1-5; no definite D call. Germline CDR1 reads MNHEY; CDR2 reads SVGEGT. The CDR3 extends over 15 amino acids. V lost 2 bases and J 6 bases, leaving 14 bases between the germline ends. CDR3 nucleotide sequence: TGTGCCAGCAGTTACCGTACGGTTCGCGGTCAGCCCCAGCATTTT. Protein product: CASSYRTVRGQPQHF.

The gene calls are TRBV4-1 and TRBJ1-4; D is undetermined. This CDR3 is 14 amino acids long. The ends were cut back, 0 bases at V and 9 bases at J, with 11 bases in the middle. Germline CDR1 reads MGHRA; CDR2 reads YSYEKL. Here the CDR3 DNA reads TGCGCCAGCAGCCAAGATTTAATGGCAAAAAAACTGTTTTTT. This encodes CASSQDLMAKKLFF.

V gene TRBV24-1 combines with J gene TRBJ2-2; unclear D gene. This CDR3 is 12 amino acids long. The ends were cut back, 1 base at V and 8 bases at J, with 4 bases in the middle. Germline CDR1 reads KGHDR; CDR2 reads SFDVKD. The DNA of the CDR3 is TGTGCCACCAGTGATTTTCGGGGGGAGCTGTTTTTT. It specifies CATSDFRGELFF.

The CDR3 region has the DNA TGTGCCATCCTTGAAGGGGGCTCCTACAATGAGCAGTTCTTC. This sequence encodes CAILEGGSYNEQFF. The rearrangement uses TRBV7-8 and TRBJ2-1; maybe TRBD1 (6 bases). Germline CDR1 and CDR2: SGHVS and FQNEAQ. Trimming cost V 10 bases and J 0 bases, with 13 bases left between them. This CDR3 spans 14 amino acids.

The chain combines TRBV19 with TRBJ1-2; D may be TRBD1 (6 bases). The CDR3 loop spans 15 amino acids. Trimming took 6 bases from V and 5 from J, leaving 19 bases between them. The germline V gene encodes CDR1 LNHDA and CDR2 SQIVND (reference sequence). The DNA for the CDR3 is TGTGCCAGTAGCCCAAGCGGGACACCTTGGTATGGCTACACCTTC. Translating gives CASSPSGTPWYGYTF. The full variable domain, completed using reference TRBV19 and TRBJ1-2, is DGGITQSPKYLFRKEGQNVTLSCEQNLNHDAMYWYRQDPGQGLRLIYYSQIVNDFQKGDIAEGYSVSREKKESFPLTVTSAQKNPTAFYLCASSPSGTPWYGYTFGSGTRLTVV.

The chain employs TRBV5-1 and TRBJ1-1; D is unclear. Per germline, CDR1 SGHRS and CDR2 YFSETQ. V shed 4 bases and J shed 5 bases, with 15 bases lying between them. The CDR3 totals 14 residues. The chain's CDR3 is CASSTYDGVTEAFF. In DNA form, the CDR3 reads TGCGCCAGCAGCACCTACGACGGGGTTACTGAAGCTTTCTTT.

The chain carries TRBV6-5 and TRBJ2-7; TRBD1 agrees at 9 bases. V shed 6 bases and J 4 bases; nucleotides not matched to a gene: 4. The germline CDR1 and CDR2 sequences are MNHEY and SVGAGI. CDR3 size: 13 residues. The DNA of the CDR3 is TGTGCCAGCAGCCCGGACAGGGGATACGAGCAGTACTTC. Translation gives CASSPDRGYEQYF.

The gene calls are TRBV7-2 and TRBJ2-1; possible D gene TRBD2, 7 bases. The CDR3 extends over 15 amino acids. Trimming left V 1 base short and J 4 bases short, with 11 bases between. Germline V CDR1 and CDR2: SGHTA, FQGNSA. CDR3 sequence reads: CASSLGAGAYNEQFF. CDR3 sequence (DNA): TGTGCCAGCAGCTTAGGGGCGGGGGCTTACAATGAGCAGTTCTTC. Complete variable domain (other parts from reference TRBV7-2 and TRBJ2-1): GAGVSQSPSNKVTEKGKDVELRCDPISGHTALYWYRQSLGQGLEFLIYFQGNSAPDKSGLPSDRFSAERTGGSVSTLTIQRTQQEDSAVYLCASSLGAGAYNEQFFGPGTRLTVL.

The V call is TRBV7-6, the J call TRBJ1-3; no reliable D call. V gave up 0 bases and J gave up 4 bases, with 7 bases separating them. Germline V CDR1 and CDR2: SGHVS, FNYEAQ. This CDR3 comprises 14 residues. This CDR3 reads CASSLAGSGNTIYF. In DNA form, the CDR3 reads TGTGCCAGCAGCTTAGCAGGGAGCGGAAACACCATATATTTT. Full variable domain (remainder filled in from reference TRBV7-6 and TRBJ1-3): GAGVSQSPRYKVTKRGQDVALRCDPISGHVSLYWYRQALGQGPEFLTYFNYEAQQDKSGLPNDRFSAERPEGSISTLTIQRTEQRDSAMYRCASSLAGSGNTIYFGEGSWLTVV.

This sequence joins TRBV2 and TRBJ2-5; 13 nucleotides match TRBD2. The CDR3 has 15 residues. The V and J ends lost 6 bases and 3 bases, in that order; junction bases with no gene match: 4. Looked up from germline, CDR1 is SNHLY and CDR2 is FYNNEI. In nucleotides, the CDR3 is TGTGCCAGCAGGCGAACTAGCGGGGGGGAAGAGACCCAGTACTTC. Translation: CASRRTSGGEETQYF.

The chain has TRBV6-5 and TRBJ2-7; 8 positions match TRBD2. Germline V gene sequence: CDR1 MNHEY, CDR2 SVGAGI. This CDR3 region has 15 residues. J gave up 5 bases and V 0 bases, and 6 bases lay outside the gene matches. The CDR3 coding sequence is TGTGCCAGCAGTTACTCGTTCAGCGGGGGAGACGAGCAGTACTTC. Translation: CASSYSFSGGDEQYF.

The chain employs TRBV6-2 or TRBV6-3 and TRBJ1-5; maybe TRBD1 (6 bases). This CDR3 contains 15 residues. CDR1 and CDR2 from the germline V gene are MNHEY and SVGEGT. Trimming took off 2 bases at V and 2 bases at J, with 10 bases between the two ends. CDR3 amino acids: CASSYHGQRNQPQHF. In nucleotides, the CDR3 is TGTGCCAGCAGTTACCATGGACAGCGCAATCAGCCCCAGCATTTT.

This chain uses TRBV25-1 with TRBJ2-7; weak D call: TRBD1 (6 bases). The germline gives CDR1 MGHDK, CDR2 SYGVNS. V was cut by 3 bases and J by 2 bases, with 11 bases left in between. The CDR3 is made up of 14 amino acids. The CDR3 DNA sequence: TGTGCCAGCAGTGACAAGGACAGAGCCTACGAGCAGTACTTC. It is translated as CASSDKDRAYEQYF.

J is TRBJ2-3 and V is TRBV9, with 13 positions matching TRBD2. The CDR3 totals 18 residues. From germline, CDR1 is SGDLS and CDR2 YYNGEE. The trim removed 3 bases at V and 0 bases at J, leaving 7 bases unmatched. This CDR3 is CASSATSGGAVSTDTQYF. Here the CDR3 DNA reads TGTGCCAGCAGCGCCACTAGCGGGGGGGCCGTTAGCACAGATACGCAGTATTTT. Drawing the rest from reference TRBV9 and TRBJ2-3, the complete variable domain is DSGVTQTPKHLITATGQRVTLRCSPRSGDLSVYWYQQSLDQGLQFLIQYYNGEERAKGNILERFSAQQFPDLHSELNLSSLELGDSALYFCASSATSGGAVSTDTQYFGPGTRLTVL.

The chain carries TRBV2 and TRBJ1-1, with D unclear. Trimming stripped 2 bases from V and 4 bases from J, with 17 bases between. CDR3 length: 16 residues. CDR1 and CDR2 from the germline V gene are SNHLY and FYNNEI. As DNA, the CDR3 is TGTGCCAGCAGTGAATTTTTTGGGCGAGCTGGCACTGAAGCTTTCTTT. Translated: CASSEFFGRAGTEAFF.

This clone was detected only once. V and J are TRBV5-5 and TRBJ2-7, with TRBD1 as a possible D gene (5 bases). The germline gives CDR1 SGHKS, CDR2 YYEKEE (reference sequence). V was trimmed by 1 base and J by 4 bases, leaving 24 bases between them. The CDR3 extends over 18 amino acids. The CDR3 region has the DNA TGTGCCAGCAGCTTGAAGAAGCAGACAGTCACATCCCCATACGAGCAGTACTTC. It specifies CASSLKKQTVTSPYEQYF.

The V gene is TRBV20-1, the J gene TRBJ1-4; D is unclear. The CDR3 extends over 11 amino acids. Trimming cost V 1 base and J 5 bases, with 2 bases left between them. Germline V gives CDR1 DFQATT, CDR2 SNEGSKA (reference sequence). CDR3 sequence reads: CSARVNEKLFF. The CDR3 DNA follows: TGCAGTGCTAGAGTAAATGAAAAACTGTTTTTT.